This T cell receptor beta chain comes out of a study of early T cells in non-severe SARS-CoV-2 infection. Study overall: The study sequenced bulk RNA from unsorted whole blood, with chains unpaired. General study points: Using VDJdb, the matching emphasized anti-spike CD8 responses while missing private and CD4 specificities.

This CDR3 comprises 13 residues. The ends were cut back, 1 base at V and 9 bases at J, with 10 bases in the middle. In germline, CDR1 is KGHSH, CDR2 LQKENI. At least ten counts were recorded for this clonotype. Antigen: not known. Each single cDNA molecule received a unique molecular identifier. In TCRdb, the 5' RACE reads were re-called with MiXCR into one record per CDR3 protein. Of fewer than 50,000 distinct CDR3 sequences in the sample, about 4% were seen once. The material sequenced was whole blood. The genes are TRBV18 and TRBJ2-1, with D hard to call. The TCR sequence derives from an adult who was a healthcare worker with PCR-confirmed SARS-CoV-2 infection or an uninfected control (not recorded which). The CDR3 loop reads CASSPREGSEQFF. CDR3 DNA: TGTGCCAGCTCACCACGGGAAGGGTCTGAGCAGTTCTTC.